This T cell receptor beta chain was captured by sequencing in a study of blood T cell repertoires in COVID-19. Across the study: Both acute and convalescent COVID-19 samples were obtained from the United States, Italy and Spain. From T cells, B-cell-depleted T cells, or PBMCs came the material, which was cDNA or gDNA.

The CDR3 sequence is 17 residues long. Between the trimmed V and J ends, which lost 3 bases and 2 bases, there was a span of 19 bases. Germline V gives CDR1 LNHDA, CDR2 SQIVND (reference sequence). Original processing methods: Amplification from reference gene primers served as the basis for estimated nucleated cell counts. Here immunoSEQ multiplex PCR was the method, and the copy in TCRdb shows in-frame clones only, minus some. The V and J calls and clone size were taken over from that table, and D and trimming were inferred from the DNA. The repertoire holds around 78,000 clones, with 90% as singletons.

Sequenced: peripheral blood. The chain is built from TRBV19 and TRBJ1-1, with no clear D. The TCR sequence derives from a woman aged 45-59 years in a cohort sampled during active COVID-19. The CDR3 loop is CASSMRARSEINTEAFF. The CDR3 DNA is TGTGCCAGTAGTATGCGGGCCCGGTCGGAAATTAACACTGAAGCTTTCTTT.